This T cell receptor beta chain was captured in a study of cytotoxic CD8 clonotypes in ibrutinib-treated CLL. Study-wide background: The study recorded mean values of approximately 260,000 productive templates and tens of thousands of productive rearrangements per sample. Notes on the study in general: Treatment saw public clonotypes, which were uncommon, either contract or stay stable. Exceeding age-matched healthy donors, baseline clonality also tracked the counts of circulating CD8+ T cells.

Measured with immunoSEQ multiplex PCR; TCRdb has only the in-frame clones, and not every one. The sample lists 150,000 to 200,000 clones; roughly 77% were seen once. Concerning this clone itself: Antigen unknown.

The CDR3 runs 14 residues. Germline V gene sequence: CDR1 ENHRY, CDR2 SYGVKD. Trimming took off 0 bases at V and 6 bases at J, with 9 bases between the two ends. This chain joins TRBV10-3 and TRBJ2-1; TRBD2 is a possible D gene (6 bases). Sample: PBMCs, taken after 12 months of ibrutinib treatment. The source is a human donor with chronic lymphocytic leukemia. CDR3 amino acids: CAISESWGVNEQFF. As DNA, the CDR3 is TGTGCCATCAGTGAGTCGTGGGGGGTCAATGAGCAGTTCTTC.